Listed below are T cell receptor beta chains from one sample, sequenced in a study of blood T cell repertoires in COVID-19. TCRdb's copy holds only in-frame clones and misses some; the assay was immunoSEQ multiplex PCR. The sample includes some 220,000 clones, 80% seen only once; the top ten take around 13%. Input material: peripheral blood. The receptor set was obtained from a human donor in a cohort sampled during active COVID-19. Both conserved end residues are part of each CDR3. The order of the fields is clone size, V gene, J gene, D gene, CDR3 protein, CDR3 DNA. D genes are given only for firm matches. Not all rows give a size; the values are once, few, many and, for expanded clones, a class.

NA	TRBV7-2	TRBJ2-7	NA	CASSLDQAAYEQYF	TGTGCCAGCAGCTTAGACCAGGCTGCCTACGAGCAGTACTTC
NA	TRBV9	TRBJ2-3	NA	CASSPRIRADTQYF	TGTGCCAGCAGCCCCCGGATCAGGGCAGATACGCAGTATTTT
NA	TRBV6-4	TRBJ2-1	NA	CASSASPGSSYNEQFF	TGTGCCAGCAGTGCTTCACCCGGGAGTTCCTACAATGAGCAGTTCTTC
NA	TRBV5-1	TRBJ2-2	NA	CASSSGSGAANTGELFF	TGCGCCAGCAGCTCCGGGAGTGGAGCAGCGAACACCGGGGAGCTGTTTTTT
NA	TRBV6-6	TRBJ1-4	TRBD1	CASSWGDRGNEKLFF	TGTGCCAGCAGTTGGGGGGACAGAGGGAATGAAAAACTGTTTTTT
NA	TRBV9	TRBJ2-1	NA	CASSVGFGSVSNEQFF	TGTGCCAGCAGCGTAGGTTTCGGGTCCGTTTCCAATGAGCAGTTCTTC
NA	TRBV9	TRBJ1-4	TRBD1	CASSRTGGDEKLFF	TGTGCCAGCAGCAGAACAGGGGGCGATGAAAAACTGTTTTTT
few	TRBV11-2	TRBJ1-1	NA	CASRPLGEANTEAFF	TGTGCCAGCAGACCCCTAGGGGAGGCGAACACTGAAGCTTTCTTT
NA	TRBV5-1	TRBJ2-5	NA	CASSLGQGYQETQYF	TGCGCCAGCAGCTTGGGTCAGGGCTACCAAGAGACCCAGTACTTC
NA	TRBV28	TRBJ2-7	TRBD1	CASSFPGTVAYEQYF	TGTGCCAGCAGTTTCCCCGGGACAGTTGCCTACGAGCAGTACTTC
NA	TRBV14	TRBJ1-1	NA	CASSQMRPEAFF	TGTGCCAGCAGCCAAATGAGGCCTGAAGCTTTCTTT
NA	TRBV18	TRBJ2-2	NA	CASSPLAGQTGELFF	TGTGCCAGCTCACCATTGGCAGGGCAAACCGGGGAGCTGTTTTTT
NA	TRBV5-4	TRBJ2-5	TRBD2	CASRPEVAGGPETQYF	TGTGCCAGCAGACCAGAAGTAGCGGGAGGGCCAGAGACCCAGTACTTC
once	TRBV5-5	TRBJ2-7	NA	CASSLDNPRDSYEQYF	TGTGCCAGCAGCTTGGATAACCCTCGGGACTCCTACGAGCAGTACTTC
NA	TRBV2	TRBJ2-1	TRBD2	CASSLKGLAGDSRQFF	TGTGCCAGCAGCTTAAAGGGACTAGCGGGAGATTCAAGGCAGTTCTTC
NA	TRBV7-2	TRBJ1-2	NA	CASSSRLGRTNGYTF	TGTGCCAGCAGCTCGAGATTGGGCCGCACAAATGGCTACACCTTC
NA	TRBV24-1	TRBJ1-1	TRBD1	CATARGTGGTEAFF	TGTGCCACCGCGAGGGGAACAGGGGGAACTGAAGCTTTCTTT
NA	TRBV18	TRBJ1-5	TRBD1	CASSPVGQGKHQPQHF	TGTGCCAGCTCACCGGTGGGACAGGGAAAACATCAGCCCCAGCATTTT
once	TRBV6-5	TRBJ1-1	NA	CASSKRSPLNTEAFF	TGTGCCAGCAGCAAACGGTCTCCTCTTAACACTGAAGCTTTCTTT
NA	TRBV6-2/TRBV6-3	TRBJ2-5	TRBD1	CASSQGTAAETQYF	TGTGCCAGCAGTCAAGGGACAGCAGCGGAGACCCAGTACTTC
once	TRBV30	TRBJ2-7	TRBD1	CAWSVRDRGTYEQYF	TGTGCCTGGAGTGTGAGGGACAGGGGCACCTACGAGCAGTACTTC
NA	TRBV20-1	TRBJ2-5	NA	CSASITALQETQYF	TGCAGTGCTAGTATCACAGCTCTGCAAGAGACCCAGTACTTC
NA	TRBV5-1	TRBJ1-2	TRBD1	CASSLGQGGYGYTF	TGCGCCAGCAGCCTAGGACAGGGAGGCTATGGCTACACCTTC
NA	TRBV30	TRBJ2-2	NA	CAWSVRRGGELFF	TGTGCCTGGAGTGTACGTAGGGGCGGGGAGCTGTTTTTT
NA	TRBV28	TRBJ1-1	NA	CASSSPGGTEAFF	TGTGCCAGCAGTTCCCCGGGTGGGACTGAAGCTTTCTTT
NA	TRBV3-1/TRBV3-2	TRBJ2-1	TRBD1	CASSPTGSSYNEQFF	TGTGCCAGCAGCCCGACAGGGAGCTCCTACAATGAGCAGTTCTTC
many	TRBV28	TRBJ2-1	TRBD2	CASSFWLAGGQGASEQFF	TGTGCCAGCAGTTTCTGGCTAGCGGGGGGGCAGGGTGCCAGTGAGCAGTTCTTC
NA	TRBV2	TRBJ2-2	TRBD2	CASQRELVTGELFF	TGTGCCAGCCAGCGGGAGCTCGTCACCGGGGAGCTGTTTTTT
NA	TRBV6-5	TRBJ2-3	NA	CASSSSTDTQYF	TGTGCCAGCAGTAGCAGCACAGATACGCAGTATTTT
NA	TRBV30	TRBJ2-3	TRBD1	CACPGQGTTDTQYF	TGTGCCTGCCCGGGACAGGGGACCACAGATACGCAGTATTTT
NA	TRBV4-1	TRBJ2-5	NA	CASSQDRGLKGTETQYF	TGCGCCAGCAGCCAAGATAGGGGTTTGAAAGGAACGGAGACCCAGTACTTC
once	TRBV5-1	TRBJ2-2	NA	CASREGANGELFF	TGCGCCAGCAGGGAGGGGGCGAACGGGGAGCTGTTTTTT
once	TRBV28	TRBJ2-7	TRBD1	CASDRASSYEQYF	TGTGCCAGCGACAGGGCCTCCTCCTACGAGCAGTACTTC
NA	TRBV7-2	TRBJ1-1	TRBD1	CASRFYQGVPEAFF	TGTGCCAGCAGATTTTACCAGGGGGTTCCTGAAGCTTTCTTT
NA	TRBV24-1	TRBJ2-1	NA	CATSDLGRYNEQFF	TGTGCCACCAGTGATCTCGGGAGATACAATGAGCAGTTCTTC
NA	TRBV2	TRBJ2-1	NA	CASKRGGEGNEQFF	TGTGCCAGCAAGAGAGGGGGGGAGGGCAATGAGCAGTTCTTC
NA	TRBV29-1	TRBJ1-1	NA	CSVDRSNTEAFF	TGCAGCGTTGATAGATCGAACACTGAAGCTTTCTTT
few	TRBV5-5	TRBJ2-7	NA	CASSLVRGTTYEQYF	TGTGCCAGCAGCTTGGTTCGGGGAACTACCTACGAGCAGTACTTC
once	TRBV5-1	TRBJ2-1	TRBD1	CASSSLQGSNEQFF	TGCGCCAGCAGCTCCCTACAGGGGAGCAATGAGCAGTTCTTC
NA	TRBV18	TRBJ2-1	NA	CASSPEAVGDEQFF	TGTGCCAGCTCACCGGAGGCCGTGGGCGATGAGCAGTTCTTC
NA	TRBV5-5	TRBJ1-3	NA	CASSLVPSGNTIYF	TGTGCCAGCAGCTTGGTCCCGAGCGGAAACACCATATATTTT
NA	TRBV19	TRBJ2-2	NA	CASSIRGGTGELFF	TGTGCCAGTAGTATACGAGGTGGGACCGGGGAGCTGTTTTTT
many	TRBV19	TRBJ1-1	TRBD1	CASSKPGQGVGAFF	TGTGCCAGTAGTAAACCGGGACAGGGAGTAGGGGCTTTCTTT
NA	TRBV7-2	TRBJ2-1	NA	CASNEGTTSYNEQFF	TGTGCCAGCAACGAGGGAACGACCTCTTACAATGAGCAGTTCTTC
NA	TRBV19	TRBJ1-5	TRBD1	CASSIWTGENQPQHF	TGTGCCAGTAGTATCTGGACAGGGGAGAATCAGCCCCAGCATTTT